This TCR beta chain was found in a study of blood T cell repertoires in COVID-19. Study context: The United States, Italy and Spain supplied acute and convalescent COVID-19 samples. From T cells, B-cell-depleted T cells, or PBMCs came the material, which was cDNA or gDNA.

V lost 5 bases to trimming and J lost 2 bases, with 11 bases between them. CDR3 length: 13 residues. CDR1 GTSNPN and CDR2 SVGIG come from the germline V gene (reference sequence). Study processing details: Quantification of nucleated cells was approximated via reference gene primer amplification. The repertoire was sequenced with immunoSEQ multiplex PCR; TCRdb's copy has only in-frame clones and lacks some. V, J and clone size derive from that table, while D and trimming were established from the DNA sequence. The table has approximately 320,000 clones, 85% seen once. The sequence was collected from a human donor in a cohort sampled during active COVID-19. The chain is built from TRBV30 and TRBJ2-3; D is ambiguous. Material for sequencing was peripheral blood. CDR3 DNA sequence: TGTGCCTGGGGTGGCGCTATCACAGATACGCAGTATTTT. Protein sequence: CAWGGAITDTQYF.